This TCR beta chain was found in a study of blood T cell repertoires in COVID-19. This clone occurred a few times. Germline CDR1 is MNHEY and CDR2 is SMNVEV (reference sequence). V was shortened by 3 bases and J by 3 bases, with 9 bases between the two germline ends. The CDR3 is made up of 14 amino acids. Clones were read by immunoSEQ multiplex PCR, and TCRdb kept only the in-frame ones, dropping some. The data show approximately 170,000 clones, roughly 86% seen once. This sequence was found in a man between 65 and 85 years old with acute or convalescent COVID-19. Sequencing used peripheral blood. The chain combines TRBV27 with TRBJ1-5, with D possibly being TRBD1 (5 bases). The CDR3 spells CASSFAGVNQPQHF. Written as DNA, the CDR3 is TGTGCCAGCAGTTTTGCGGGGGTCAATCAGCCCCAGCATTTT.